Given below is one TCR beta chain in context. Trimming took 5 bases from V and 4 from J, leaving 14 bases between them. The V gene's germline CDR1 is LGHNA and CDR2 YNFKEQ. CDR3 size: 15 residues. The data belong to a study of shared clonotypes between healthy human individuals. TCRdb's copy holds only in-frame clones and misses some; the assay was immunoSEQ multiplex PCR. The table records 600,000 to 750,000 clones, 90% of them present only once. The sequence was collected from a young man in good health. Some clones in this sample may be carry-over from other donors' samples. The sequencing input was memory CD8+ T cells from PBMCs. Described subset: CD45RO+ cells pooled with CCR7-negative TemRA cells. V gene TRBV4-2 combines with J gene TRBJ1-4; D possibly corresponds to TRBD1 (5 bases). CDR3 DNA: TGTGCCAGCAGCTTGATGGGGCAGGTTAATGAAAAACTGTTTTTT. The encoded protein is CASSLMGQVNEKLFF.